This TCR beta chain was observed in a study of T-cell reconstitution after alpha-beta-depleted transplantation in children. General study findings and limits: By one year post-transplant, T-cell counts and diversity largely arose from T cells that were newly produced. The high TCRbeta diversity at day 60 in some patients came from surviving recipient T cells and thymic progenitors. The origin of alpha-beta T cells about two months after transplant was reportedly several hundred expanded graft clones.

This sample's TCRbeta library carried unique molecular identifier barcodes. TCRdb analysed the PCR reads with MiXCR anew, one entry per CDR3 protein. The table includes 500,000 to 650,000 distinct CDR3 sequences, approximately 10% detected once. Trimming stripped 1 base from V and 0 bases from J, with 3 bases between. Per germline, CDR1 SGHTA and CDR2 FQGNSA. The CDR3 is 14 amino acids. With respect to this clonotype: Its antigen is not identified.

This rearrangement joins TRBV7-2 to TRBJ1-4; the D is unclear. The material was PBMCs, mostly from graft donor cells, obtained 180 days after TCRalphabeta/CD19-depleted stem cell transplant. The clonotype originates from a female patient younger than 10 who had a stem cell transplant for aplastic anemia, so the T cells may come from the graft donor. The CDR3 here is CASSLGPTNEKLFF. The CDR3 DNA sequence: TGTGCCAGCAGCTTAGGACCAACTAATGAAAAACTGTTTTTT.